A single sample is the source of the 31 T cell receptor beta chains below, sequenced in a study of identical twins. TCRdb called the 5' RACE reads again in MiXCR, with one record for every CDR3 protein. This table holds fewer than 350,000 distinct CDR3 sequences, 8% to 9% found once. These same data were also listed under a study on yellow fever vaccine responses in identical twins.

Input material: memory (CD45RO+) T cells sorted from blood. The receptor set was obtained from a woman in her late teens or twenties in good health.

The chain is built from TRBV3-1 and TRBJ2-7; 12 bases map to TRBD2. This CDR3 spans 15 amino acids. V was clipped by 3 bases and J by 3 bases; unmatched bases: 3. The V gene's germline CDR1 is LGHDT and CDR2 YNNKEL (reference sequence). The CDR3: CASSQTSGGYYEQYF. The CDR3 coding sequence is TGTGCCAGCAGCCAGACTAGCGGGGGTTACTACGAGCAGTACTTC.

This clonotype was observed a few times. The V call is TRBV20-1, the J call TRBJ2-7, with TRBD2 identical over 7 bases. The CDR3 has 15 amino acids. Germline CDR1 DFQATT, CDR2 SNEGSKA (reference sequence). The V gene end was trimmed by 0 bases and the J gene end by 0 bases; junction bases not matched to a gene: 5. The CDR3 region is CSARDFSGISYEQYF. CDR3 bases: TGCAGTGCTAGAGACTTCAGCGGGATCTCCTACGAGCAGTACTTC.

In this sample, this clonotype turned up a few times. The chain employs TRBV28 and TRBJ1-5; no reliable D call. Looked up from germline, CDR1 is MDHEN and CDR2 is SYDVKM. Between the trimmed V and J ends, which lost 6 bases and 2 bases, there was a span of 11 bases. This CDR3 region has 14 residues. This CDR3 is CASSPSSGNQPQHF. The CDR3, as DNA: TGTGCCAGCAGCCCCTCTTCGGGCAATCAGCCCCAGCATTTT.

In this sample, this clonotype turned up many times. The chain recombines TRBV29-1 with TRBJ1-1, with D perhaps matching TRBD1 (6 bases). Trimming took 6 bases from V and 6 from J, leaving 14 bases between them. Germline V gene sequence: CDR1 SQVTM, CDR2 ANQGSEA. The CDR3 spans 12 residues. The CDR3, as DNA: TGCAGCGTGGACAGTGGTATCCCTGAAGCTTTCTTT. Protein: CSVDSGIPEAFF.

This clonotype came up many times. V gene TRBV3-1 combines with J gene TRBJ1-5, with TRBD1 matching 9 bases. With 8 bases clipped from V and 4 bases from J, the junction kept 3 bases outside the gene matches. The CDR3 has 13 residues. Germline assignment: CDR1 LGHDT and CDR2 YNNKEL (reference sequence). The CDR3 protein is CASRQGENQPQHF. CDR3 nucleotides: TGTGCCAGCCGACAGGGGGAGAATCAGCCCCAGCATTTT. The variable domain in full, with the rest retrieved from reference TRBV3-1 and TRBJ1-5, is DTAVSQTPKYLVTQMGNDKSIKCEQNLGHDTMYWYKQDSKKFLKIMFSYNNKELIINETVPNRFSPKSPDKAHLNLHINSLELGDSAVYFCASRQGENQPQHFGDGTRLSIL.

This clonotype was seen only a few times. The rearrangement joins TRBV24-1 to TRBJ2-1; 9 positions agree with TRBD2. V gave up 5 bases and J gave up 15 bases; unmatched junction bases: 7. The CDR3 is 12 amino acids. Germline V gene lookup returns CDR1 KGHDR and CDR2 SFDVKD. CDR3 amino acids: CATSVRGGASFF. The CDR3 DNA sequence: TGTGCCACCAGTGTACGCGGGGGGGCCTCGTTCTTC.

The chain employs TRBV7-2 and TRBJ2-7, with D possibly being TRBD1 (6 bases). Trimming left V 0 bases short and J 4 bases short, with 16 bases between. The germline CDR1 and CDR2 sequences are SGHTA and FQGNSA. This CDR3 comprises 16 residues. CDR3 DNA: TGTGCCAGCAGCTTAGCCTCAGGGGCCTCTACGTACGAGCAGTACTTC. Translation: CASSLASGASTYEQYF.

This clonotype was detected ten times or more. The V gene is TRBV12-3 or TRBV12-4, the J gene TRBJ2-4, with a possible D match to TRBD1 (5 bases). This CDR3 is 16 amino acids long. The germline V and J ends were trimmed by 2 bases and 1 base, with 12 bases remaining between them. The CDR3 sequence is CASSLTQGNAKNIQYF. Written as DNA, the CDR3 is TGTGCCAGCAGTTTAACCCAGGGAAACGCCAAAAACATTCAGTACTTC.

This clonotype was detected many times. As DNA, the CDR3 is TGCAGCGTTGACGAAACAGGAGCGCCCGATGGCTACACCTTC. Translated: CSVDETGAPDGYTF. The chain employs TRBV29-1 and TRBJ1-2; D is perhaps TRBD1 (5 bases). The CDR3 has 14 amino acids. V was clipped by 3 bases and J by 6 bases, with 17 bases between them. In germline, CDR1 is SQVTM, CDR2 ANQGSEA.

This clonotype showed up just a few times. The CDR3 coding sequence is TGTGCCAGTAGTATGTTCCCTTGGGAATCCACAGATACGCAGTATTTT. This translates into CASSMFPWESTDTQYF. The chain carries TRBV19 and TRBJ2-3; D is uncertain. V shed 3 bases and J shed 2 bases, with 15 bases lying between them. The V gene's germline CDR1 is LNHDA and CDR2 SQIVND (reference sequence). This CDR3 has 16 residues.

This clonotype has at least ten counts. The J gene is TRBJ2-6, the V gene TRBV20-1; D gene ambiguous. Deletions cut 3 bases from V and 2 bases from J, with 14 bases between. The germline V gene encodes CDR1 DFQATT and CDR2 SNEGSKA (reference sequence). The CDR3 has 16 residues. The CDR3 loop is CSASGKSTPGANVLTF. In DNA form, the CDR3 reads TGCAGTGCTAGTGGCAAAAGCACCCCTGGGGCCAACGTCCTGACTTTC.

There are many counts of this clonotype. This CDR3 reads CSARDPQLVNTEAFF. DNA of the CDR3: TGCAGTGCTAGGGACCCCCAACTGGTAAACACTGAAGCTTTCTTT. The chain carries TRBV20-1 and TRBJ1-1; D is unresolved. Trimming cost V 3 bases and J 2 bases, with 16 bases left between them. There are 15 residues in the CDR3. Germline V gene sequence: CDR1 DFQATT, CDR2 SNEGSKA (reference sequence).

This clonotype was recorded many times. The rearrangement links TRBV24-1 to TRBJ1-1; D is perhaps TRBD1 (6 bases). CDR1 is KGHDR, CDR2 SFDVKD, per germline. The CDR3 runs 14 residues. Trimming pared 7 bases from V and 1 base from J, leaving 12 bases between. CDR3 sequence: CATSAGVGNTEAFF. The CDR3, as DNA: TGTGCCACCAGCGCAGGGGTTGGGAACACTGAAGCTTTCTTT.

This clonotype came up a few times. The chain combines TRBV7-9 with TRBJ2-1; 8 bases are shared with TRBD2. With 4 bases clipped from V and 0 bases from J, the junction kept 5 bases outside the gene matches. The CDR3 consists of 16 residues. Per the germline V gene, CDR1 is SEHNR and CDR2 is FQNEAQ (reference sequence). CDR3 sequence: CASSSAGADSYNEQFF. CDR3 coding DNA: TGTGCCAGCAGCTCAGCGGGGGCCGACTCCTACAATGAGCAGTTCTTC.

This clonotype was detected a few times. The CDR3 protein is CASSRPLAGGGGGELFF. CDR3 sequence (DNA): TGTGCCAGCAGTCGTCCCCTAGCGGGAGGAGGTGGCGGGGAGCTGTTTTTT. The chain is built from TRBV6-1 and TRBJ2-2, with 11 bases matching TRBD2. The CDR3 covers 17 residues. The germline V gene encodes CDR1 MNHNS and CDR2 SASEGT. V lost 5 bases, J lost 7 bases, and 12 bases stayed unmatched.

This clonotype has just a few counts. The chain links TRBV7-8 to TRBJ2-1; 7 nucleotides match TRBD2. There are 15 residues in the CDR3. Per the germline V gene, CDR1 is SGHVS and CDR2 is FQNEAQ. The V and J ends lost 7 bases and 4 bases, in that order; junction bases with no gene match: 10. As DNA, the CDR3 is TGTGCCAGCACCTCCGAGGAGCGGGGTTACAATGAGCAGTTCTTC. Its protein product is CASTSEERGYNEQFF.

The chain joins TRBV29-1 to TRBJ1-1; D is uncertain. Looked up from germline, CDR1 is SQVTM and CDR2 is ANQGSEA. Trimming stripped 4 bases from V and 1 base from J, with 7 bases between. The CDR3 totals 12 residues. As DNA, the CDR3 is TGCAGCGTTGTACTTTGGAACACTGAAGCTTTCTTT. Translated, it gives CSVVLWNTEAFF.

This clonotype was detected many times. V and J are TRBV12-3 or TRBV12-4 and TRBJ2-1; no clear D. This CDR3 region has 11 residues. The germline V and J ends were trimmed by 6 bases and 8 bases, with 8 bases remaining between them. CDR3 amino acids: CASSSRYEQFF. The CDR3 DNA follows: TGTGCCAGCAGCTCTAGGTATGAGCAGTTCTTC.

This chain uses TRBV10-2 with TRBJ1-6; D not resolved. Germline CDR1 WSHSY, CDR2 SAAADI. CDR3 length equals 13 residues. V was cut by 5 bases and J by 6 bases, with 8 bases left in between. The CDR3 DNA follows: TGCGCCAGCAGTCCACAGATTAATTCACCCCTCCACTTT. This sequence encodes CASSPQINSPLHF.

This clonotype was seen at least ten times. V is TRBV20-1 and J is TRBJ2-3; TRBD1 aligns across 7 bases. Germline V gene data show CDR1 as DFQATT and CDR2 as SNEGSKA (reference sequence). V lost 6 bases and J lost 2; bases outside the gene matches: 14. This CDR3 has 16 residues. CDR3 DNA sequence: TGCAGTGCGTGTACTCCCTCGGGACAGATCACAGATACGCAGTATTTT. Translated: CSACTPSGQITDTQYF.

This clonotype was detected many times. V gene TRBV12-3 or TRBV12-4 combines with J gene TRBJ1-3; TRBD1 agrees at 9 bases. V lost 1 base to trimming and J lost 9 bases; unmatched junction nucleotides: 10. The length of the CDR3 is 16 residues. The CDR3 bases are TGTGCCAGCAGTTTAGGGACAGGGGCCTATGGGGGCACCATATATTTT. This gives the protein CASSLGTGAYGGTIYF.

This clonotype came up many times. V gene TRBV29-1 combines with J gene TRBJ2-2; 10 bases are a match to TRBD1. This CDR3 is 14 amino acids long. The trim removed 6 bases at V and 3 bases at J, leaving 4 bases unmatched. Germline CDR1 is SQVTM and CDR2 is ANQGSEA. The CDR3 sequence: CSVGTGVYTGELFF. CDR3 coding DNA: TGCAGCGTGGGGACAGGGGTTTACACCGGGGAGCTGTTTTTT.

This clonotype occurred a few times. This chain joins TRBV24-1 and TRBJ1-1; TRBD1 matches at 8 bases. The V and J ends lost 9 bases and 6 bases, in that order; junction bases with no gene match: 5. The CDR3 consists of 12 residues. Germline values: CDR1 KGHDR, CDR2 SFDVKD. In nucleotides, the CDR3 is TGTGCCACCCGGGGACAGGAGGCTGAAGCTTTCTTT. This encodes CATRGQEAEAFF.

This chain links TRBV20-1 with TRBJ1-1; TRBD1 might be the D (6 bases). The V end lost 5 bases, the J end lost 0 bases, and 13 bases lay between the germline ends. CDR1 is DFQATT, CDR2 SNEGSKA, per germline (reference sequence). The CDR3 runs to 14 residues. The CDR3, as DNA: TGCAGTGCTCCGGACAGTAACATGAACACTGAAGCTTTCTTT. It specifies CSAPDSNMNTEAFF.

The CDR3 loop is CASSLGEYTEAFF. The CDR3, as DNA: TGTGCCAGCAGCTTGGGGGAGTACACTGAAGCTTTCTTT. This rearrangement joins TRBV7-8 to TRBJ1-1; tentatively, D is TRBD1 (5 bases). Trimming shortened V by 3 bases and J by 3 bases, and 8 bases separated the two germline ends. The CDR3 has 13 residues. Germline CDR1 reads SGHVS; CDR2 reads FQNEAQ.

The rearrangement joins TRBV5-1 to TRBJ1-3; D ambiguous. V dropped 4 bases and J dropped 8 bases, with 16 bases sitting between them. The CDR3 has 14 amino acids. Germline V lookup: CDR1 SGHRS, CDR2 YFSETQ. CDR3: CASSPDRPRDTIYF. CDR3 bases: TGCGCCAGCAGCCCTGATAGGCCCCGGGACACCATATATTTT.

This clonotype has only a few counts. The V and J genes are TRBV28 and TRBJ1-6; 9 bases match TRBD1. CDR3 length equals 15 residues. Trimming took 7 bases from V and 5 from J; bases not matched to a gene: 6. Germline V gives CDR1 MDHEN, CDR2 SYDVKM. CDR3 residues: CASKGQGNNNSPLHF. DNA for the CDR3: TGTGCCAGCAAGGGACAGGGAAATAATAATTCACCCCTCCACTTT.

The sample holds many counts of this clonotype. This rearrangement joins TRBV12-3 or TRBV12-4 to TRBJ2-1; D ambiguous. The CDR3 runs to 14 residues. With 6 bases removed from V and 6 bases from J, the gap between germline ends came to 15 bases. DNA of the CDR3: TGTGCCAGCAGCTCTGAGGCTAACCCCAATGAGCAGTTCTTC. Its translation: CASSSEANPNEQFF.

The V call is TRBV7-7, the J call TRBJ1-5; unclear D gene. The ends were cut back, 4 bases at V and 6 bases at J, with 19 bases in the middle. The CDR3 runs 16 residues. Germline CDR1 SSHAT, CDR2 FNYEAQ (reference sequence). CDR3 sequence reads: CASSSAEVHVGQPQHF. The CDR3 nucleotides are TGTGCCAGCAGCTCCGCGGAAGTTCACGTAGGTCAGCCCCAGCATTTT.

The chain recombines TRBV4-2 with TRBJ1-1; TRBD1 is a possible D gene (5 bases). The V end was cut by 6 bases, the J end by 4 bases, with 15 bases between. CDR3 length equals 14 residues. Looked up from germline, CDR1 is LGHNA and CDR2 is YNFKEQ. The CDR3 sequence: CASRPVGVGTEAFF. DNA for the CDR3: TGTGCCAGCAGACCAGTGGGGGTTGGCACTGAAGCTTTCTTT.

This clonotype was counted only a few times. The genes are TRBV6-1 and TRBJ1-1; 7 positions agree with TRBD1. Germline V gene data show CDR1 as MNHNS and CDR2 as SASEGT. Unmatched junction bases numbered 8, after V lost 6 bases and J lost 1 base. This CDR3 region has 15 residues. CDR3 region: CASSIRQGWNTEAFF. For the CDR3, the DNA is TGTGCCAGCAGCATAAGACAGGGATGGAACACTGAAGCTTTCTTT.